This is a list of T cell receptor beta chains from one sample in a study of identical twins. TCRdb re-analysed the 5' RACE reads in MiXCR, keeping a single row per CDR3 protein. The repertoire holds a few hundred thousand distinct CDR3 sequences, with 24% as singletons. A further study also used this sample, focusing on T cells expressing NK-cell markers.

The material sequenced was CD4+ T cells sorted from blood. The receptor source for this set is a woman under 30 in good health. CDR3s include the opening cysteine and the closing phenylalanine or tryptophan. The D gene is left open where the match is weak. Expanded clones get a size class; other rows say once, few or many, or leave the size out.

>TRBD1|TRBV2|.|TRBJ2-7
TGTGCCAATACCCGGGACAGGGGAACCTACGAGCAGTACTTC
CANTRDRGTYEQYF
>.|TRBV4-3|once|TRBJ1-6
TGCGCCAGCAGCCAAGATTTGAGGAGGGGTAGGAATTCACCCCTCCACTTT
CASSQDLRRGRNSPLHF
>TRBD2|TRBV3-1|few|TRBJ2-1
TGTGCCAGCAGCCCCCCGGGACTAGCGGATAATGAGCAGTTCTTC
CASSPPGLADNEQFF
>TRBD2|TRBV20-1|.|TRBJ2-7
TGCAGTGCTAGAGACCCTTTGGGACTAGGAGGGTACGAGCAGTACTTC
CSARDPLGLGGYEQYF
>.|TRBV7-2|few|TRBJ2-3
TGTGCCAGCAGCTTAACCGGATGGGATACGCAGTATTTT
CASSLTGWDTQYF
>.|TRBV30|.|TRBJ1-5
TGTGCCTGGAGTCTCCGGGCCAGCAATCAGCCCCAGCATTTT
CAWSLRASNQPQHF
>.|TRBV5-1|.|TRBJ2-7
TGCGCCAGCAGTCCCACCTCCTCCGGGACCGGCTACGAGCAGTACTTC
CASSPTSSGTGYEQYF
>.|TRBV20-1|.|TRBJ1-5
TGCAGTGCCCGTGGGGGGAGCATGGGGCCCCAGCATTTT
CSARGGSMGPQHF
>TRBD2|TRBV7-6|.|TRBJ2-1
TGTGCCAGCAGCTTAGCGCCGTCGAGCGGGGGGGCTAGGAATGAGCAGTTCTTC
CASSLAPSSGGARNEQFF
>TRBD2|TRBV13|.|TRBJ2-3
TGTGCCAGCAAGTCTATTAGATTCGGGAGGACGCAGTATTTT
CASKSIRFGRTQYF
>.|TRBV20-1|.|TRBJ1-1
TGCAGTGCTAGATTGGGAGGTGGGGACACTGAAGCTTTCTTT
CSARLGGGDTEAFF
>.|TRBV6-2/TRBV6-3|.|TRBJ2-5
TGTGCCAGCAGTTACAGGACTCCCGGGCGAGAGACCCAGTACTTC
CASSYRTPGRETQYF
>TRBD1|TRBV7-9|few|TRBJ1-6
TGTGCCAGCCGCACCGGGACAGTCAATTCACCCCTCCACTTT
CASRTGTVNSPLHF
>.|TRBV5-1|.|TRBJ1-5
TGCGCCAGCAGCAGTACCGGGACTCCAGGGGAAGCCCAGCATTTT
CASSSTGTPGEAQHF
>TRBD1|TRBV20-1|many|TRBJ1-3
TGCAGTGCCCGCGCCCCTGACAGGGGCGTAAACACCATATATTTT
CSARAPDRGVNTIYF
>TRBD2|TRBV14|few|TRBJ2-1
TGTGCCAGCAGCCCCCGGACTAGCGGGAGATTGAATGAGCAGTTCTTC
CASSPRTSGRLNEQFF
>.|TRBV20-1|.|TRBJ2-5
TGCAGTGCCACCATCGATCTGGGGTTAGAGACCCAGTACTTC
CSATIDLGLETQYF
>.|TRBV12-5|.|TRBJ1-1
TGTGCTAGTGGACCTTGGGTAGCCACTGAAGCTTTCTTT
CASGPWVATEAFF
>.|TRBV5-6|few|TRBJ2-7
TGTGCCAGCAGCTTGCAGGAATACGAGCAGTACTTC
CASSLQEYEQYF
>.|TRBV20-1|many|TRBJ1-3
TGCAGTGCTAGTGACGGCTTCTCTGGAAACACCATATATTTT
CSASDGFSGNTIYF
>TRBD1|TRBV5-1|.|TRBJ1-5
TGCGCCAGCAGCCCACAGGGGAGAGAACAGCCCCAGCATTTT
CASSPQGREQPQHF
>.|TRBV5-1|many|TRBJ2-5
TGCGCCAGCAGCTCCGAATCGGTCGGGACCCAGTACTTC
CASSSESVGTQYF
>TRBD1|TRBV7-2|.|TRBJ2-1
TGTGCCAGCAGCTCGCGAAGGACAGGGGTTGAGCAGTTCTTC
CASSSRRTGVEQFF